The rows below give T cell receptor beta chains drawn from one sample of a study of Ad26.COV2.S vaccination and SARS-CoV-2 variants. The repertoire was sequenced with immunoSEQ multiplex PCR; TCRdb's copy has only in-frame clones and lacks some. Of about 350,000 clones listed, about 89% are singletons. Source: peripheral blood, taken in a trial of Ad26.COV2.S vaccine versus placebo. The origin of the receptors is a person between 18 and 60 years old who received the Ad26.COV2.S COVID-19 vaccine or a placebo. Both conserved end residues are part of each CDR3. Fields, in order: clone size, V gene, CDR3 protein. Not every row has a clone size; where given, it reads once, few, many or a size class.

NA TRBV6-5 CASSPMDRENQPQHF
NA TRBV28 CASSLVAGQPNQPQHF
NA TRBV18 CASSQAYGYTF
NA TRBV7-8 CASSWTQGQMNTEAFF
NA TRBV6-5 CASQGATRGNEQFF
NA TRBV5-1 CASSLGGTTPPFNEQFF
NA TRBV4-2 CASSQAGAQETQYF
few TRBV15 CATSESVGDTQYF
NA TRBV5-1 CASSFVGMNTEAFF
few TRBV9 CASSVTDNSPLHF
NA TRBV25-1 CASSEYSGQTYNEQFF
once TRBV6-1 CASSADGLGFVKNIQYF
NA TRBV2 CASSQTAGRGQPQHF
NA TRBV19 CASSIGRGSSGYGYTF
NA TRBV2 CASKPGAGGYEQYF
NA TRBV7-6 CASSLVSGRGLGEQYF
NA TRBV9 CASSPSRSGNTDTQYF
NA TRBV28 CASSRTSGRTDTQYF
NA TRBV27 CASSLALRTGRANGYTF
NA TRBV5-1 CASSRGTGEAFF
NA TRBV28 CASSLGGGGQPQHF
NA TRBV29-1 CSVAGEGELFF
NA TRBV12-3/TRBV12-4 CASRGQSQETQYF
NA TRBV3-1/TRBV3-2 CASSQGQGYNEQFF
NA TRBV7-2 CASSLGGTLSSYNEQFF
NA TRBV3-1/TRBV3-2 CASSQVTSYEQYF
NA TRBV6-2/TRBV6-3 CASSTIRGEAFF
NA TRBV28 CASRTPGTSGRSSQYF
few TRBV1 CTSSQARLASEGDTQYF
NA TRBV4-3 CASSQDWLAGEETQYF
NA TRBV3-1/TRBV3-2 CASSQDHRYNSPLHF
NA TRBV10-1 CASSEWADPRSSYNEQFF
NA TRBV7-2 CASSLDVVGYTGELFF
NA TRBV18 CASARRNTGELFF
NA TRBV7-9 CASSLGVNQPQHF
NA TRBV19 CASSPRAGAAANTEAFF
NA TRBV19 CASSPDRWGKPQHF
few TRBV5-1 CASWSGQGAGDTEAFF
NA TRBV18 CASSSDRGQETQYF
NA TRBV18 CASSPGTGPAYEQYF
NA TRBV6-4 CASSPNDGELFF
NA TRBV4-3 CASSQEFGGTEAFF
NA TRBV5-6 CASSPPAGNEQFF
once TRBV29-1 CSVEGVPNTGELFF
NA TRBV7-9 CASSLGGTGAQETQYF
NA TRBV7-9 CASSSLGQGVNSPLHF
NA TRBV19 CASRPRDRGGNQPQHF
NA TRBV7-2 CASSLVYSGGTDTQYF
NA TRBV11-2 CASSFAGGRVLGQYF
NA TRBV7-9 CASSLNPNTGELFF
NA TRBV19 CASSNPEGANTGELFF
NA TRBV4-3 CASSQVRTSDEQFF
once TRBV7-2 CASSSTGTYGYTF
NA TRBV6-6 CASSSSAAINIQYF